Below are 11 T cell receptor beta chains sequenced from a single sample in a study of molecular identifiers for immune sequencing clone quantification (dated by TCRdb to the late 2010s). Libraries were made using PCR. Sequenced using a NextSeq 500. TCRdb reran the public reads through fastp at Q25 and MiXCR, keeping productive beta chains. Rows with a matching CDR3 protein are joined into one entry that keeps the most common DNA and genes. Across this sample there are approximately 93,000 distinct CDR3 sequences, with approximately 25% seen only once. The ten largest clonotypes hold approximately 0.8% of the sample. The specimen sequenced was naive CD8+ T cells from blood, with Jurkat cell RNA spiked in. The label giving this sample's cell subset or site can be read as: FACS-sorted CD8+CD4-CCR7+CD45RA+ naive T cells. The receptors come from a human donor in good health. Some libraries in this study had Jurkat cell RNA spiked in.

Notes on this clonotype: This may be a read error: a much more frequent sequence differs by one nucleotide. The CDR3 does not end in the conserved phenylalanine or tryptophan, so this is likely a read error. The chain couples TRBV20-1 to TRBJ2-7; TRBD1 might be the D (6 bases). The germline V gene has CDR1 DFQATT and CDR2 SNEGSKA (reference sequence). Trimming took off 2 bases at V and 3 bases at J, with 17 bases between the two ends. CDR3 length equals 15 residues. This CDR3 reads CSARPRGEVLYEQYS. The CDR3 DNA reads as TGCAGTGCTAGACCCAGGGGCGAGGTCCTCTACGAGCAGTACTCC.

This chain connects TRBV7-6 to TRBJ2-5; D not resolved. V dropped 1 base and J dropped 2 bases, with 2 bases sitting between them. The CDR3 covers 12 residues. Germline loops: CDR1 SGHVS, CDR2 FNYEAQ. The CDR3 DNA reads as TGTGCCAGCAGCTTAGGGCAAGAGACCCAGTACTTC. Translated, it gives CASSLGQETQYF.

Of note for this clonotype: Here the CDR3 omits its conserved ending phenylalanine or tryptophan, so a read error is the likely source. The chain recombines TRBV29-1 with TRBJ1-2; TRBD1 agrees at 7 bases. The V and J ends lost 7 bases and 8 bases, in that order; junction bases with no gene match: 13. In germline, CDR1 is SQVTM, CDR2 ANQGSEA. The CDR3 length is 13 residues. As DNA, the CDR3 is TGCAGCGCATTGACAGGGCTTGCGGGGGGCTACACCTCC. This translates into CSALTGLAGGYTS.

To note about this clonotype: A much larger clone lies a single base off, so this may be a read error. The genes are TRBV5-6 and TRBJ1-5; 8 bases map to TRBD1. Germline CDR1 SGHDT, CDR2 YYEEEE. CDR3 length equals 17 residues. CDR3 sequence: CASSYWTGNSLNQPRHF. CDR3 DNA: TGTGCCAGCAGCTACTGGACAGGGAATTCCTTAAATCAGCCCCGGCATTTT.

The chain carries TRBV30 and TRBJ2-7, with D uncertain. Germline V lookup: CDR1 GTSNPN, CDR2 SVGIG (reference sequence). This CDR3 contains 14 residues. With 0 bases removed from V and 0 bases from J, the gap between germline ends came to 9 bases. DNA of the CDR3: TGTGCCTGGAGTGTAGGGCCAGGCTCCTACGAGCAGTACTTC. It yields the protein CAWSVGPGSYEQYF.

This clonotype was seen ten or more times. CDR3 DNA: TGCGCCAGCAGCCAAACTGGACAGCTTTACGCTTTCTTT. Translating gives CASSQTGQLYAFF. J is TRBJ1-1 and V is TRBV4-3; possible D gene TRBD1, 6 bases. The V gene's germline CDR1 is LGHNA and CDR2 YSLEER. Trimming removed 2 bases at V and 11 bases at J, with 15 bases between. CDR3 size: 13 residues.

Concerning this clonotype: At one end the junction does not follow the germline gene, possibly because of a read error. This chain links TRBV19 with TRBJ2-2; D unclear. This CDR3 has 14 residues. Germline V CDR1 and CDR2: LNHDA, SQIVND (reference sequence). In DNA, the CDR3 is TGTGCCAGCAGTATGGAGTTGGGTTCCCGGGAGCTGTTTTTT. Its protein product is CASSMELGSRELFF.

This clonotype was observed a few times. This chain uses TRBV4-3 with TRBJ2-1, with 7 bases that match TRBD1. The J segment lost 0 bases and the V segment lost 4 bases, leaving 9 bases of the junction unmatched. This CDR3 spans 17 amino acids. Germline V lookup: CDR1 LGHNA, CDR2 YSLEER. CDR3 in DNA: TGCGCCAGCAGCCGGACCCGGGACAGAAGCTCCTACAATGAGCAGTTCTTC. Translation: CASSRTRDRSSYNEQFF.

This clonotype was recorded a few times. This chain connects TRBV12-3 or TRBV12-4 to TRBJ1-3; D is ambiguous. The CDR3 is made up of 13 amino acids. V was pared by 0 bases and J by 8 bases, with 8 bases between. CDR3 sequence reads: CASSLAGRDTIYF. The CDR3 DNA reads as TGTGCCAGCAGTTTAGCAGGGAGGGACACCATATATTTT.

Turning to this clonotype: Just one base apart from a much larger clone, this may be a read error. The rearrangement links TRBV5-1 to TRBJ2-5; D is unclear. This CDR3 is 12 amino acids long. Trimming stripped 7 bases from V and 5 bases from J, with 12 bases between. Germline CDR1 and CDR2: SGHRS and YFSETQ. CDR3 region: CASGPWGETQYF. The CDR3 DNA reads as TGCGCCAGCGGCCCGTGGGGTGAGACCCAGTACTTC.

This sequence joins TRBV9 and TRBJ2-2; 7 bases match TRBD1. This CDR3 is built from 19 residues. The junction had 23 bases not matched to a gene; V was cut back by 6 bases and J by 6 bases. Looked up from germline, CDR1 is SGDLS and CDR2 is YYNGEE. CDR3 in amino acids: CASTKNPAVGGRVAGELFF. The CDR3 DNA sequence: TGTGCCAGCACCAAAAACCCTGCAGTAGGGGGCAGGGTGGCCGGGGAGCTGTTTTTT. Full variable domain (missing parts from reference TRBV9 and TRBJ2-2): DSGVTQTPKHLITATGQRVTLRCSPRSGDLSVYWYQQSLDQGLQFLIQYYNGEERAKGNILERFSAQQFPDLHSELNLSSLELGDSALYFCASTKNPAVGGRVAGELFFGEGSRLTVL.